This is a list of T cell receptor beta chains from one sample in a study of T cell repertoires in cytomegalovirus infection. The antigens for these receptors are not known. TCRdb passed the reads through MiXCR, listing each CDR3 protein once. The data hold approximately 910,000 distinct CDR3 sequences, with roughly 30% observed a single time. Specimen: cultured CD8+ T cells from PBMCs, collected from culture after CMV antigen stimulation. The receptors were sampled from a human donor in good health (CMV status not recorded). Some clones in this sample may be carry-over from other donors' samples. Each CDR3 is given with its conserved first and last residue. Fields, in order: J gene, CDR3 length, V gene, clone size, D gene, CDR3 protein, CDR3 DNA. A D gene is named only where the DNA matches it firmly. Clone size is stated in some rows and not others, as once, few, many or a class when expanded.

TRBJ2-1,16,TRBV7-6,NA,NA,CASSLGTGGLYNEQLF,TGTGCCAGCAGCTTAGGCACGGGGGGCCTCTACAATGAGCAGCTCTTC
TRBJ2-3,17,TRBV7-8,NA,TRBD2,CASSVRLAGDFTDTQYF,TGTGCCAGCAGCGTGCGACTAGCGGGGGATTTCACAGATACGCAGTATTTT
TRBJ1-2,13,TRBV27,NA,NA,CASSFRLNYGYTF,TGTGCCAGCAGTTTTCGCTTGAACTATGGCTACACCTTC
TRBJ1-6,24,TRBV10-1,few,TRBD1,CASAGRRGIVGTGGYSSYNSPLHF,TGCGCCAGCGCCGGACGTCGGGGCATTGTGGGGACAGGGGGTTACAGCTCCTATAATTCACCCCTCCACTTT
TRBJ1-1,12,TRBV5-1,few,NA,CASTSSGTEAFF,TGCGCCAGCACCTCATCCGGTACTGAAGCTTTCTTT
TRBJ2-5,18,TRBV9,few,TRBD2,CASSALGLAGLGQETQYF,TGTGCCAGCAGCGCCCTCGGCCTAGCGGGGTTGGGCCAAGAGACCCAGTACTTC
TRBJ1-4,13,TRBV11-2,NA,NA,CASSLEWEEKLFF,TGTGCCAGCAGCTTAGAATGGGAGGAAAAACTGTTTTTT
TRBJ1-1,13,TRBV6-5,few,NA,CASSPWGVSEAFF,TGTGCCAGCAGTCCGTGGGGGGTCTCTGAAGCTTTCTTT
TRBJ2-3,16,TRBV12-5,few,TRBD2,CASCGEGTYGTDTQYF,TGTGCTAGTTGCGGGGAGGGAACCTATGGCACAGATACGCAGTATTTT
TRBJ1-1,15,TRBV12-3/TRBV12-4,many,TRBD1,CASSFGQGMNTEAFF,TGTGCCAGCAGTTTTGGACAGGGCATGAACACTGAAGCTTTCTTT
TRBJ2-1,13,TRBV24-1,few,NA,CATSQGGGDEQFF,TGTGCCACCAGCCAGGGAGGGGGTGATGAGCAGTTCTTC
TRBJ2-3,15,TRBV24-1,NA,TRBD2,CATRLGGGQTDTQYF,TGTGCCACCAGGCTCGGCGGGGGGCAAACAGATACGCAGTATTTT
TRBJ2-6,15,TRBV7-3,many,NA,CASRSDGFSSNVLTF,TGTGCCAGCAGATCGGACGGATTCTCCTCCAACGTCCTGACTTTC
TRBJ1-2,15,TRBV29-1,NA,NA,CSVEEKGSSNYGYTF,TGCAGCGTTGAAGAAAAAGGGTCCTCAAACTATGGCTACACCTTC
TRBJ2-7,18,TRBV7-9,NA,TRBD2,CASSLPETSGGGIYEQYF,TGTGCCAGCAGCTTACCGGAGACTAGCGGGGGGGGTATCTACGAGCAGTACTTC
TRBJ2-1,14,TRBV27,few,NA,CAARVGGSYNEQFF,TGTGCCGCCAGGGTGGGGGGATCCTACAATGAGCAGTTCTTC
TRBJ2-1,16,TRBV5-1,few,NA,CASSLESSSEGNEQFF,TGCGCCAGCAGCTTGGAGTCCTCCTCCGAAGGGAATGAGCAGTTCTTC
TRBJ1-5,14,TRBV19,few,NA,CASSIVGINQPQHF,TGTGCCAGTAGTATAGTCGGTATCAATCAGCCCCAGCATTTT
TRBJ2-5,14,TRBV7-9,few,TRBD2,CASSHGGRTETQYF,TGTGCCAGCAGCCATGGCGGGAGGACAGAGACCCAGTACTTC
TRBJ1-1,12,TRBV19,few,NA,CASISGNTEAFF,TGTGCCAGTATATCGGGGAACACTGAAGCTTTCTTT
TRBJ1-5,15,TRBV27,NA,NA,CASRSGVYSNQPQHF,TGTGCCAGCAGATCCGGGGTCTATAGCAATCAGCCCCAGCATTTT
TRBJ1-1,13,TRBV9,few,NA,CASSVTMNTEAFF,TGTGCCAGCAGCGTAACCATGAACACTGAAGCTTTCTTT
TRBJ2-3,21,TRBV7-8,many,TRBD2,CASSLKAGLAGRFISTDTQYF,TGTGCCAGCAGCCTCAAGGCGGGACTAGCGGGGAGGTTTATTAGCACAGATACGCAGTATTTT
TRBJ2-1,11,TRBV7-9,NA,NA,CASSLGQFLFF,TGTGCCAGCAGCTTAGGACAGTTTCTGTTCTTC
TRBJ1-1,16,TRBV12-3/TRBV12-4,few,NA,CASSPHRQFRNTEAFF,TGTGCCAGCAGTCCTCACCGACAGTTCAGGAACACTGAAGCTTTCTTT
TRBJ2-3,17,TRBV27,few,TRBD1,CASSFSSGDRAPDTQYF,TGTGCCAGCAGTTTTTCGTCGGGGGACAGGGCCCCAGATACGCAGTATTTT
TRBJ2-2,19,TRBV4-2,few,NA,CASSQDWGGGGALTGELFF,TGTGCCAGCAGCCAAGATTGGGGTGGAGGTGGGGCGCTTACCGGGGAGCTGTTTTTT
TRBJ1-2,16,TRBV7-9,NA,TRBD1,CASSLPDRGVDYGYTF,TGTGCCAGCAGCTTACCGGACAGGGGTGTCGACTATGGCTACACCTTC
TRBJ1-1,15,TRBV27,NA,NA,CASRLTIFMNTEAFF,TGTGCCAGCAGGTTAACCATCTTCATGAACACTGAAGCTTTCTTT
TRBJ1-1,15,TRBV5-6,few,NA,CASSLGRVGYTEAFF,TGTGCCAGCAGCTTAGGGAGGGTTGGGTACACTGAAGCTTTCTTT
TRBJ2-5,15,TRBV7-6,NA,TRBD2,CASKPPGTSTETQYF,TGTGCCAGTAAGCCCCCCGGGACTAGCACTGAGACCCAGTACTTC
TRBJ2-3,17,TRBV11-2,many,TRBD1,CASSWERDRGRTDTQYF,TGTGCCAGCAGTTGGGAACGGGACAGGGGGAGAACAGATACGCAGTATTTT
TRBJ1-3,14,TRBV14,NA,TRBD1,CAIGTGSAGNTIYF,TGTGCCATCGGGACAGGGTCGGCTGGAAACACCATATATTTT
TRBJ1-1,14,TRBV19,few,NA,CASTLGRGGTEAFF,TGTGCCAGTACCCTTGGGAGGGGGGGCACTGAAGCTTTCTTT
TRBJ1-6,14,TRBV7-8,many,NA,CASSPAVNNSPLHF,TGTGCCAGCAGCCCCGCGGTTAATAATTCACCCCTCCACTTT
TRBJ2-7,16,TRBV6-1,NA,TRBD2,CASSEGRLAGFYEQYF,TGTGCCAGCAGTGAAGGAAGACTAGCGGGATTTTACGAGCAGTACTTC
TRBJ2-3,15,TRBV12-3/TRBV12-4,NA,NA,CAVGGGGGRTDTQYF,TGTGCCGTCGGGGGAGGTGGGGGAAGGACAGATACGCAGTATTTT
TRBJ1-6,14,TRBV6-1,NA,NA,CASSEWERNSPFHF,TGTGCCAGCAGTGAATGGGAGCGGAATTCACCCTTCCACTTT
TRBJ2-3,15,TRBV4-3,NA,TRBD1,CASSPSGQKTDTQYF,TGCGCCAGCAGCCCGTCGGGACAGAAGACAGATACGCAGTATTTT
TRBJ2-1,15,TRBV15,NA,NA,CATSTGQGGGNEQFF,TGTGCCACCAGCACCGGACAGGGAGGGGGAAATGAGCAGTTCTTC
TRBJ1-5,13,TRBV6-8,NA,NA,CASSYSLDQPQHF,TGTGCCAGCAGTTACTCTCTGGATCAGCCCCAGCATTTT
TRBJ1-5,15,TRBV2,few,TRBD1,CASKYRGQKNQPQHF,TGTGCCAGCAAATACAGGGGGCAAAAGAATCAGCCCCAGCATTTT
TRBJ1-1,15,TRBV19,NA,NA,CASTLGGYPNTEAFF,TGTGCCAGTACCCTAGGGGGATACCCGAACACTGAAGCTTTCTTT
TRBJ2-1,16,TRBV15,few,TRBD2,CATSSSRLAGNNEQFF,TGTGCCACCAGCAGTTCCCGACTAGCGGGGAACAATGAGCAGTTCTTC
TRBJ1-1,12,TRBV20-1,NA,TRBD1,CSASDRDVEAFF,TGCAGTGCTAGTGACAGGGATGTTGAAGCTTTCTTT
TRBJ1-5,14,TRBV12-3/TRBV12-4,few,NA,CASSSMHSNQPQHF,TGTGCCAGCAGTTCCATGCATAGCAATCAGCCCCAGCATTTT
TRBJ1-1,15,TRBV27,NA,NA,CASSLIGQENTEAFF,TGTGCCAGCAGTTTAATCGGACAAGAGAACACTGAAGCTTTCTTT
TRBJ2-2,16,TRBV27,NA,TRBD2,CASSLYSGAPGGELFF,TGTGCCAGCAGTTTATATAGCGGGGCCCCGGGCGGGGAGCTGTTTTTT
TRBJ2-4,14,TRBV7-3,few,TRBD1,CASSSDRDGNIQYF,TGTGCCAGCAGCTCAGACAGGGACGGAAACATTCAGTACTTC
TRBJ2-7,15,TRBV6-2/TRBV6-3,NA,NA,CASTPGGPGSYEQYF,TGTGCCAGCACTCCCGGGGGACCGGGATCCTACGAGCAGTACTTC